This T cell receptor (beta chain) originates from a study of regulatory T cells. Study findings and constraints: In patients, unique TRB V-J pairs were restricted and V/J usage skewed, especially in Tregs. In CD3G-deficient patients, conventional CD4+ T cells were enriched for hydrophobic CDR3 residues at positions 6 and 7.

CD4+ cells were sorted into CD25-high CD127-low regulatory cells and CD25-low CD127-high conventional cells. Concerning this clone: The target antigen is unknown.

Amplification used 52 TRBV primers and 13 TRBJ primers. Sequenced by immunoSEQ multiplex PCR; TCRdb stores in-frame clones only, minus some. The sample holds 30,000 to 40,000 clones; 89% are singletons and the top ten take 2% to 3%. The V end was cut by 4 bases, the J end by 13 bases, with 14 bases between. This CDR3 has 11 residues. Germline CDR1 reads MNHNY; CDR2 reads SVGAGI (reference sequence). This sequence was found in a young adult with CD3G deficiency. The V gene is TRBV6-6, the J gene TRBJ2-7; tentative D call: TRBD1 (6 bases). The sequenced material came from conventional CD4+ T cells sorted from blood. The CDR3 loop reads CASSSSGAAYF. CDR3 nucleotide sequence: TGTGCCAGCAGTTCTTCAGGGGCCGCATACTTC.